One T cell receptor beta chain is described in this entry. Its antigen remains unknown. Repertoires were generated with immunoSEQ multiplex PCR, while TCRdb's copy carries only in-frame clones and drops some. The repertoire has 150,000 or so clones, about 87% of them found once; the top ten carry over 9%. Indicated time point: blood 4 weeks post-SBRT, at nephrectomy. This sample's treatment: 15 Gy SBRT to primary tumor, nephrectomy 4 weeks later. Nephrectomy followed 15 Gy stereotactic body radiation by 4 weeks. After SBRT, blood was collected at 2 and 4 weeks, plus baseline. The entry originates in a study of radiation and T cells in renal cell carcinoma. Findings of the study overall: Top tumor clonotypes rose in blood 2 weeks post-radiation, then contracted. No pretreatment tumor biopsies were available for baseline clonotypes.

The sample was blood, taken from a patient whose treatment included radiotherapy and nephrectomy. This clonotype was sampled from a woman aged 45-65 years with renal cell carcinoma.

CDR3 protein: CASSEYGQGSLSNGYTF. DNA of the CDR3: TGTGCCAGCAGTGAATATGGACAGGGCAGTCTCTCCAACGGCTACACCTTC. The J gene is TRBJ1-2, the V gene TRBV25-1; TRBD1 matches at 8 bases. J gave up 8 bases and V 0 bases, and 14 bases lay outside the gene matches. The CDR3 is made up of 17 amino acids. Germline CDR1 is MGHDK and CDR2 is SYGVNS.